One and the same sample provided the 8 T cell receptor beta chains below, sequenced in a study of spatial heterogeneity in lung cancer. Study findings and constraints: Mutation tallies in tumors tracked expanded intratumoral alpha and beta TCR counts.

One entry per CDR3 protein results from TCRdb running MiXCR on the 5' RACE reads. This table holds roughly 7,700 distinct CDR3 sequences, approximately 12% found once. The time point was: sample taken at primary tumor resection. These TCRs' antigens remain unknown. The starting material was lung tumor tissue, obtained at surgery. These receptors were taken from a male donor with early-stage non-small cell lung cancer.

This clonotype was picked up many times. The J gene is TRBJ2-5, the V gene TRBV19; 15 bases align to TRBD2. The CDR3 runs 15 residues. V was pared by 5 bases and J by 6 bases, with 4 bases of the junction left unmatched. Germline V lookup: CDR1 LNHDA, CDR2 SQIVND (reference sequence). This CDR3 reads CASSPGLAGGKTQYF. CDR3 in DNA: TGTGCCAGTAGTCCGGGACTAGCGGGAGGAAAGACCCAGTACTTC.

This clonotype showed up many times. J is TRBJ2-3 and V is TRBV24-1, with D tentatively TRBD2 (6 bases). The germline V and J ends were trimmed by 4 bases and 4 bases, with 11 bases remaining between them. The CDR3 is 14 residues long. The germline V gene encodes CDR1 KGHDR and CDR2 SFDVKD. CDR3 in amino acids: CATSDSRLADTQYF. The CDR3 DNA follows: TGTGCCACCAGTGACAGTCGACTAGCAGATACGCAGTATTTT.

This clonotype occurred many times. This chain links TRBV5-6 with TRBJ1-1; 8 bases are a match to TRBD1. This CDR3 spans 13 amino acids. The ends lost 6 bases at V and 4 bases at J; junction bases unmatched: 5. The V gene's germline CDR1 is SGHDT and CDR2 YYEEEE. The CDR3 region is CASIRQGSTEAFF. The CDR3 nucleotides read TGTGCCAGCATCAGACAGGGGAGCACTGAAGCTTTCTTT.

By sample share, this clonotype is medium-sized. The chain has TRBV5-1 and TRBJ2-3; D is unclear. The length of the CDR3 is 13 residues. Between the trimmed V and J ends, which lost 4 bases and 2 bases, there was a span of 8 bases. From germline, CDR1 is SGHRS and CDR2 YFSETQ. CDR3 region: CASSLQHTDTQYF. CDR3 DNA sequence: TGCGCCAGCAGCCTACAGCACACAGATACGCAGTATTTT.

This clonotype was seen at least ten times. The rearrangement uses TRBV20-1 and TRBJ2-1; D ambiguous. Trimming took 0 bases from V and 10 from J, leaving 10 bases between them. Germline V gene sequence: CDR1 DFQATT, CDR2 SNEGSKA (reference sequence). The CDR3 is 12 amino acids. The CDR3 DNA is TGCAGTGCTAGAGACGCGACTTGGGAGCAGTTCTTC. The encoded protein is CSARDATWEQFF.

This clonotype was counted at least ten times. The J gene is TRBJ2-7, the V gene TRBV7-2; no clear D. V was clipped by 6 bases and J by 2 bases, with 11 bases between them. The CDR3 is 13 amino acids. The germline gives CDR1 SGHTA, CDR2 FQGNSA. CDR3 sequence reads: CASSYGWAYEQYF. The CDR3 bases are TGTGCCAGCAGTTACGGATGGGCCTACGAGCAGTACTTC.

In this sample, this clonotype is medium-sized. J is TRBJ2-1 and V is TRBV7-9, with no clear D. Germline CDR1 SEHNR, CDR2 FQNEAQ (reference sequence). V dropped 3 bases and J dropped 9 bases, with 9 bases sitting between them. This CDR3 contains 12 residues. The CDR3 spells CASSLEIGEQFF. CDR3 bases: TGTGCCAGCAGCTTGGAAATCGGTGAGCAGTTCTTC.

The rearrangement links TRBV5-1 to TRBJ1-1; TRBD1 might be the D (5 bases). The CDR3 length is 17 residues. V shed 0 bases and J shed 1 base, with 16 bases lying between them. Germline CDR1 is SGHRS and CDR2 is YFSETQ. Here the CDR3 DNA reads TGCGCCAGCAGCTTGGCGGGGGTTGGACATTGGAACACTGAAGCTTTCTTT. Its protein is CASSLAGVGHWNTEAFF. Based on the CDR3 plus reference TRBV5-1 and TRBJ1-1, the full variable domain is KAGVTQTPRYLIKTRGQQVTLSCSPISGHRSVSWYQQTPGQGLQFLFEYFSETQRNKGNFPGRFSGRQFSNSRSEMNVSTLELGDSALYLCASSLAGVGHWNTEAFFGQGTRLTVV.